These T cell receptor beta chains were read from a single sample in a study of blood T cell repertoires in COVID-19. TCRdb keeps only in-frame clones here, not all; method: immunoSEQ multiplex PCR. This sample carries about 410,000 clones, around 91% of them seen once, and the ten largest clones take roughly 0.66%. Input material: PBMCs or T cells enriched from blood (not recorded which). The receptors shown here come from a young man who had recovered from COVID-19. Both conserved end residues are part of each CDR3. A D gene is named only where the DNA matches it firmly. Clone size is shown for a subset of rows, as once, few, many or a class of expanded clone.

d_gene: TRBD1; v_gene: TRBV5-1; abundance: -; j_gene: TRBJ2-2; CDR3nt: TGCGCCAGCAGCTTAGGACAGGGGAACACCGGGGAGCTGTTTTTT; CDR3aa: CASSLGQGNTGELFF
d_gene: TRBD1; v_gene: TRBV28; abundance: -; j_gene: TRBJ1-2; CDR3nt: TGTGCCAGCAGTCAGGGGGCCAACTATGGCTACACCTTC; CDR3aa: CASSQGANYGYTF
d_gene: TRBD2; v_gene: TRBV25-1; abundance: -; j_gene: TRBJ2-1; CDR3nt: TGTGCCAGCAGTGAACCATCCGGGACTAGTTCCAATGAGCAGTTCTTC; CDR3aa: CASSEPSGTSSNEQFF
d_gene: TRBD2; v_gene: TRBV13; abundance: -; j_gene: TRBJ2-5; CDR3nt: TGTGCCAGCAGCGCGGATAGCGGGAGGGCGCGAGAGACCCAGTACTTC; CDR3aa: CASSADSGRARETQYF
d_gene: TRBD1; v_gene: TRBV7-9; abundance: -; j_gene: TRBJ1-6; CDR3nt: TGTGCCAGCAGCTTGACAGGGGTTAATTCACCCCTCCACTTT; CDR3aa: CASSLTGVNSPLHF
d_gene: TRBD1; v_gene: TRBV9; abundance: -; j_gene: TRBJ1-1; CDR3nt: TGTGCCAGCAGGACGGTACAGGGGGTAAACACTGAAGCTTTCTTT; CDR3aa: CASRTVQGVNTEAFF
d_gene: TRBD2; v_gene: TRBV2; abundance: few; j_gene: TRBJ2-7; CDR3nt: TGTGCCAGCAGTCCGGGACTAGCGGGAGGTAACGAGCAGTACTTC; CDR3aa: CASSPGLAGGNEQYF
d_gene: TRBD1; v_gene: TRBV2; abundance: -; j_gene: TRBJ1-2; CDR3nt: TGTGCCAGCAGTGAAAGGGACAGGGACTATGGCTACACCTTC; CDR3aa: CASSERDRDYGYTF
d_gene: TRBD1; v_gene: TRBV4-2; abundance: -; j_gene: TRBJ1-5; CDR3nt: TGTGCCAGCAGCGCCGAGTGGACAGGGTTGAATCAGCCCCAGCATTTT; CDR3aa: CASSAEWTGLNQPQHF
d_gene: -; v_gene: TRBV19; abundance: -; j_gene: TRBJ1-2; CDR3nt: TGTGCCAGTAGTATGGGCCGGAACTATGGCTACACCTTC; CDR3aa: CASSMGRNYGYTF
d_gene: -; v_gene: TRBV5-5; abundance: -; j_gene: TRBJ1-4; CDR3nt: TGTGCCAGCAGCTCAGGAGGTAGCTGGGAAAAACTGTTTTTT; CDR3aa: CASSSGGSWEKLFF
d_gene: TRBD1; v_gene: TRBV19; abundance: -; j_gene: TRBJ1-4; CDR3nt: TGTGCCAGTAGTATCTACAGGGGAACGGTAAAACTGTTTTTT; CDR3aa: CASSIYRGTVKLFF
d_gene: TRBD2; v_gene: TRBV27; abundance: -; j_gene: TRBJ2-1; CDR3nt: TGTGCCAGCAGCTTAGCGGGGGGAACCCACAATGAGCAGTTCTTC; CDR3aa: CASSLAGGTHNEQFF
d_gene: TRBD1; v_gene: TRBV30; abundance: -; j_gene: TRBJ2-7; CDR3nt: TGTGCCTGGAGTCCCGGGACAGGGGTGAACGAGCAGTACTTC; CDR3aa: CAWSPGTGVNEQYF